Listed below are T cell receptor beta chains from one sample, sequenced in a study of blood T cell repertoires in COVID-19. Measured with immunoSEQ multiplex PCR; TCRdb has only the in-frame clones, and not every one. The table has about 160,000 clones, 80% seen once; the top ten hold about 3.4%. Sequencing was performed on PBMCs or T cells enriched from blood (not recorded which). These receptors were collected from a woman aged 60 to 75 who had recovered from COVID-19. CDR3s include the opening cysteine and the closing phenylalanine or tryptophan. The D gene is left open where the match is weak. Expanded clones are given a class, and other clones once, few, many or no size at all.

CDR3aa | CDR3nt | j_gene | abundance | d_gene | v_gene
CASSQPGQGQETQYF | TGTGCCAGCAGCCAACCCGGACAGGGACAAGAGACCCAGTACTTC | TRBJ2-5 | . | TRBD1 | TRBV3-1/TRBV3-2
CASTLRGYQETQYF | TGTGCCAGCACCCTAAGGGGGTACCAAGAGACCCAGTACTTC | TRBJ2-5 | . | . | TRBV7-8
CASKGDRVQRQPQHF | TGTGCCAGTAAAGGCGACAGGGTACAGAGGCAGCCCCAGCATTTT | TRBJ1-5 | . | TRBD1 | TRBV19
CASSQDWYMASGGTDTQYF | TGTGCCAGCAGCCAAGATTGGTACATGGCTAGCGGGGGAACAGATACGCAGTATTTT | TRBJ2-3 | . | TRBD2 | TRBV4-2
CASSPETGTIYF | TGTGCCAGCAGCCCCGAGACAGGGACCATATATTTT | TRBJ1-3 | . | TRBD1 | TRBV7-2
CASSLDTPFTEAFF | TGTGCCAGCAGTCTGGACACCCCGTTCACCGAAGCTTTCTTT | TRBJ1-1 | . | . | TRBV6-5
CASSQKHNSPLHF | TGCGCCAGCAGCCAGAAACATAATTCACCCCTCCACTTT | TRBJ1-6 | few | . | TRBV5-1
CASSLRRQNRPGDTEAFF | TGTGCCAGCAGCTTAAGGAGACAAAATCGGCCCGGGGACACTGAAGCTTTCTTT | TRBJ1-1 | . | . | TRBV7-2
CASTTQGALGNYGYTF | TGTGCCAGCACTACACAGGGGGCCCTCGGTAACTATGGCTACACCTTC | TRBJ1-2 | . | TRBD1 | TRBV5-5
CASSERGSHSPLHF | TGTGCCAGCAGTGAAAGGGGCAGCCATTCACCCCTCCACTTT | TRBJ1-6 | once | . | TRBV6-1
CASSIGAGLVQPQHF | TGTGCCAGTAGTATAGGGGCAGGCCTGGTTCAGCCCCAGCATTTT | TRBJ1-5 | . | . | TRBV19
CASSKDRSNEKLFF | TGTGCCAGCAGCAAAGATAGGAGTAATGAAAAACTGTTTTTT | TRBJ1-4 | . | . | TRBV2
CASVRVAGGPDTQYF | TGTGCCAGCGTGAGGGTAGCGGGGGGACCAGATACGCAGTATTTT | TRBJ2-3 | . | TRBD2 | TRBV2
CASSYSQGHGYTF | TGTGCCAGCAGTTACTCTCAGGGCCATGGCTACACCTTC | TRBJ1-2 | . | . | TRBV6-5
CASSLGLGGNGETQYF | TGTGCCAGCAGCTTAGGACTAGGGGGTAATGGGGAGACCCAGTACTTC | TRBJ2-5 | . | . | TRBV5-4
CASRGQNSNQPQHF | TGTGCCAGTAGGGGACAGAATAGCAATCAGCCCCAGCATTTT | TRBJ1-5 | . | TRBD1 | TRBV19
CASRSGGAYEQYF | TGTGCCAGCAGGAGCGGGGGGGCCTACGAGCAGTACTTC | TRBJ2-7 | . | TRBD2 | TRBV2
CASSRQGGQNYGYTF | TGCGCCAGTTCTCGGCAAGGGGGCCAAAACTATGGCTACACCTTC | TRBJ1-2 | . | TRBD1 | TRBV5-1
CAWAPGQGKNSNQPQHF | TGTGCCTGGGCGCCGGGACAGGGGAAGAATAGCAATCAGCCCCAGCATTTT | TRBJ1-5 | . | TRBD1 | TRBV30
CASRFIDRGYLYEQYF | TGTGCAAGTCGCTTCATCGACAGGGGTTACCTCTACGAGCAGTACTTC | TRBJ2-7 | . | . | TRBV12-2
CASSLGLAYTDTQYF | TGTGCCAGCAGCTTGGGACTAGCTTACACAGATACGCAGTATTTT | TRBJ2-3 | . | TRBD2 | TRBV7-3
CASSLFGVGTEAFF | TGTGCCAGCAGTTTATTCGGGGTGGGAACTGAAGCTTTCTTT | TRBJ1-1 | . | . | TRBV27
CASSSDLGGYEQYF | TGTGCCAGCAGTTCCGACTTGGGTGGATACGAGCAGTACTTC | TRBJ2-7 | . | . | TRBV3-1/TRBV3-2
CASSPMEGQGTGANVLTF | TGTGCCAGCAGCCCAATGGAGGGACAGGGCACTGGGGCCAACGTCCTGACTTTC | TRBJ2-6 | . | TRBD1 | TRBV3-1/TRBV3-2
CASSPQKKETQYF | TGTGCCAGCAGCCCACAAAAAAAGGAGACCCAGTACTTC | TRBJ2-5 | . | . | TRBV27
CASSPGQGPSSGANVLTF | TGCGCCAGCAGCCCCGGACAGGGCCCAAGCTCTGGGGCCAACGTCCTGACTTTC | TRBJ2-6 | . | TRBD1 | TRBV4-1
CASQQGAGQETQYF | TGTGCCAGCCAACAGGGGGCCGGGCAAGAGACCCAGTACTTC | TRBJ2-5 | . | TRBD1 | TRBV18
CASSPQGQGAVRDGYTF | TGTGCCAGCTCACCTCAAGGACAGGGGGCAGTGAGGGATGGCTACACCTTC | TRBJ1-2 | once | TRBD1 | TRBV18
CASSPGQSSGNTIYF | TGCGCCAGCAGCCCGGGACAGTCCTCTGGAAACACCATATATTTT | TRBJ1-3 | . | TRBD1 | TRBV4-1